The 25 T cell receptor beta chains below all came from one sample that was sequenced in a study of blood T cell repertoires in COVID-19. Some clones are missing from TCRdb's copy, which holds only in-frame ones; the method was immunoSEQ multiplex PCR. This repertoire shows 300,000 or so clones, roughly 82% found once; its top ten account for under 2%. The specimen was peripheral blood. Receptors were obtained from a woman in her forties or fifties with acute or convalescent COVID-19.

The gene calls are TRBV3-1 (or the pseudogene TRBV3-2) and TRBJ1-2, with a weak D call TRBD1 (6 bases). Trimming took off 6 bases at V and 4 bases at J, with 15 bases between the two ends. The CDR3 runs 14 residues. CDR1 and CDR2 from the germline V gene are LGHDT and YNNKEL (reference sequence). CDR3 bases: TGTGCCAGCAGACAGGACAGAGCAACCTATGGCTACACCTTC. It is translated as CASRQDRATYGYTF.

CDR3: CASSQGTGTSSYEQYF. As DNA, the CDR3 is TGCGCCAGCAGCCAAGGGACCGGGACTAGCTCCTACGAGCAGTACTTC. The chain joins TRBV4-1 to TRBJ2-7, with TRBD2 matching 8 bases. J gave up 0 bases and V 1 base, and 5 bases lay outside the gene matches. The CDR3 extends over 16 amino acids. The germline gives CDR1 MGHRA, CDR2 YSYEKL.

The chain joins TRBV7-9 to TRBJ1-5; D uncertain. Germline V gene sequence: CDR1 SEHNR, CDR2 FQNEAQ (reference sequence). CDR3 length: 12 amino acids. V dropped 5 bases and J dropped 11 bases, with 13 bases sitting between them. In DNA, the CDR3 is TGTGCCAGCAGCCTTCAACTCGGGGCCCAGCATTTT. This translates into CASSLQLGAQHF.

V gene TRBV3-1 (or the pseudogene TRBV3-2) combines with J gene TRBJ1-1; D remains ambiguous. V lost 2 bases to trimming and J lost 3 bases, with 7 bases between them. This CDR3 spans 13 amino acids. Germline lookup yields CDR1 LGHDT and CDR2 YNNKEL (reference sequence). Here the CDR3 DNA reads TGTGCCAGCAGCCAAACGGAGGACACTGAAGCTTTCTTT. This codes for CASSQTEDTEAFF.

The V and J genes are TRBV3-1 (or the pseudogene TRBV3-2) and TRBJ2-1; D perhaps matches TRBD1 (5 bases). The V end lost 5 bases, the J end lost 5 bases, and 13 bases lay between the germline ends. CDR3 length: 14 amino acids. From germline, CDR1 is LGHDT and CDR2 YNNKEL (reference sequence). The CDR3 nucleotides read TGTGCCAGCAGCTTAGGACACGGAAACAATGAGCAGTTCTTC. This sequence encodes CASSLGHGNNEQFF.

V gene TRBV11-2 combines with J gene TRBJ1-1, with unresolved D. The CDR3 covers 13 residues. The V and J ends lost 6 bases and 5 bases respectively, with 13 bases between them. The germline V gene has CDR1 SGHAT and CDR2 FQNNGV. CDR3 coding DNA: TGTGCCAGCAGTCCGACAACCCGGACTGAAGCTTTCTTT. It encodes CASSPTTRTEAFF.

The gene calls are TRBV5-1 and TRBJ2-5, with TRBD2 matching 14 bases. Looked up from germline, CDR1 is SGHRS and CDR2 is YFSETQ. The length of the CDR3 is 16 residues. V lost 4 bases, J lost 4 bases, and 6 bases stayed unmatched. The DNA for the CDR3 is TGCGCCAGCAGCGGAGGGACTAGCGGGAGACGAGAGACCCAGTACTTC. Amino acids: CASSGGTSGRRETQYF.

This chain links TRBV4-2 with TRBJ2-4; D may be TRBD2 (6 bases). This CDR3 spans 20 amino acids. Trimming stripped 0 bases from V and 0 bases from J, with 21 bases between. The germline gives CDR1 LGHNA, CDR2 YNFKEQ. DNA of the CDR3: TGTGCCAGCAGCCAAGAGGATCTCCGGAGGGCCTCACTAGCCAAAAACATTCAGTACTTC. Protein sequence: CASSQEDLRRASLAKNIQYF.

The chain has TRBV7-2 and TRBJ1-5; D perhaps matches TRBD1 (5 bases). CDR1 is SGHTA, CDR2 FQGNSA, per germline. V was clipped by 5 bases and J by 5 bases, with 16 bases between them. The CDR3 runs to 15 residues. CDR3 amino acids: CASSPNPGGDQPQHF. The CDR3 DNA reads TGTGCCAGCAGCCCTAATCCCGGAGGGGATCAGCCCCAGCATTTT.

The chain joins TRBV18 to TRBJ2-7; no reliable D call. Trimming took off 3 bases at V and 2 bases at J, with 8 bases between the two ends. The germline V gene encodes CDR1 KGHSH and CDR2 LQKENI. The CDR3 sequence is 13 residues long. The CDR3 spells CASSPISTYEQYF. The DNA for the CDR3 is TGTGCCAGCTCACCGATTTCTACCTACGAGCAGTACTTC.

This clone has just one count. The CDR3 loop is CASSLLGWGLPNSYEQYF. CDR3 coding DNA: TGTGCCAGCAGTTTATTAGGGTGGGGGCTCCCCAACTCCTACGAGCAGTACTTC. The chain employs TRBV27 and TRBJ2-7, with D maybe TRBD1 (6 bases). Germline CDR1 MNHEY, CDR2 SMNVEV (reference sequence). The CDR3 runs to 18 residues. V was pared by 1 base and J by 0 bases, with 19 bases between.

This chain links TRBV4-3 with TRBJ2-7; 9 bases map to TRBD2. The CDR3 totals 16 residues. Germline assignment: CDR1 LGHNA and CDR2 YSLEER. V shed 0 bases, J shed 1 base, and the junction held 4 bases outside the gene matches. CDR3 sequence (DNA): TGCGCCAGCAGCCAAGAAAGCGGGGGGTTGTCCTACGAGCAGTACTTC. It encodes CASSQESGGLSYEQYF.

This clone was detected once. The V gene is TRBV27, the J gene TRBJ2-2; 7 bases are shared with TRBD1. Germline CDR1 and CDR2: MNHEY and SMNVEV (reference sequence). Unmatched junction bases numbered 1, after V lost 2 bases and J lost 1 base. The CDR3 is 15 amino acids. CDR3 sequence reads: CASSLRTGNTGELFF. The CDR3 nucleotides are TGTGCCAGCAGTTTACGGACAGGGAACACCGGGGAGCTGTTTTTT.

This chain uses TRBV7-3 with TRBJ2-5; the D gene is possibly TRBD2 (6 bases). CDR3 length equals 15 residues. Looked up from germline, CDR1 is SGHTA and CDR2 is FQGTGA. The V and J ends lost 4 bases and 7 bases respectively, with 19 bases between them. CDR3 DNA sequence: TGTGCCAGCAGCTCTGGGGGGACCGGAACGGGGACCCAGTACTTC. This sequence encodes CASSSGGTGTGTQYF.

The CDR3, as DNA: TGCGCCAGCAGCTTGAGCATCGATGAAAAACTGTTTTTT. Residues: CASSLSIDEKLFF. The chain joins TRBV5-1 to TRBJ1-4; D is unclear. The CDR3 runs 13 residues. Germline-derived CDR1 and CDR2 are SGHRS and YFSETQ. Trimming shortened V by 1 base and J by 6 bases, and 7 bases separated the two germline ends.

V and J are TRBV7-3 and TRBJ2-2; no reliable D call. Germline V gene lookup returns CDR1 SGHTA and CDR2 FQGTGA. Trimming pared 4 bases from V and 1 base from J, leaving 7 bases between. The CDR3 totals 14 residues. CDR3 in DNA: TGTGCCAGCAGCTACAACAGGAACACCGGGGAGCTGTTTTTT. This encodes CASSYNRNTGELFF.

The V call is TRBV19, the J call TRBJ1-5; D perhaps matches TRBD1 (5 bases). The germline V gene encodes CDR1 LNHDA and CDR2 SQIVND (reference sequence). There are 15 residues in the CDR3. Trimming stripped 5 bases from V and 4 bases from J, with 15 bases between. The CDR3 DNA follows: TGTGCCAGTAGTCTAATAGGACAACAAAATCAGCCCCAGCATTTT. This codes for CASSLIGQQNQPQHF.

This clone was seen more than once but under ten times. V and J are TRBV20-1 and TRBJ2-3, with D unresolved. The CDR3 is made up of 10 amino acids. The germline V and J ends were trimmed by 5 bases and 3 bases, with 3 bases remaining between them. The germline gives CDR1 DFQATT, CDR2 SNEGSKA (reference sequence). This CDR3 is CSAPTDTQYF. The CDR3 region has the DNA TGCAGTGCTCCGACAGATACGCAGTATTTT.

This clone was seen only once. The chain carries TRBV5-5 and TRBJ1-2, with TRBD1 matching 7 bases. The germline V gene has CDR1 SGHKS and CDR2 YYEKEE (reference sequence). Trimming took 0 bases from V and 4 from J; bases not matched to a gene: 6. CDR3 length: 15 residues. The CDR3 reads CASSLETGMIYGYTF. DNA of the CDR3: TGTGCCAGCAGCTTGGAGACAGGGATGATCTATGGCTACACCTTC.

This chain connects TRBV4-1 to TRBJ2-7, with 7 bases matching TRBD1. This CDR3 region has 14 residues. Germline lookup yields CDR1 MGHRA and CDR2 YSYEKL. V shed 2 bases and J 1 base; nucleotides not matched to a gene: 2. Here the CDR3 reads CASSQPGQSYEQYF. DNA of the CDR3: TGCGCCAGCAGCCAACCGGGACAGTCCTACGAGCAGTACTTC.

This chain uses TRBV5-8 with TRBJ1-3; D is unresolved. The CDR3 has 14 amino acids. Germline V CDR1 and CDR2: SGHTS, YDEGEE. V dropped 0 bases and J dropped 4 bases, with 8 bases sitting between them. The CDR3 DNA follows: TGTGCCAGCAGCTTGGGGACTGAGGGAAACACCATATATTTT. This translates into CASSLGTEGNTIYF.

The chain joins TRBV2 to TRBJ1-4, with 7 bases identical to TRBD1. The CDR3 is made up of 15 amino acids. The ends lost 4 bases at V and 3 bases at J; junction bases unmatched: 5. Germline CDR1 reads SNHLY; CDR2 reads FYNNEI. The CDR3 region is CASSAQGGANEKLFF. DNA of the CDR3: TGTGCCAGCAGTGCTCAGGGGGGAGCTAATGAAAAACTGTTTTTT.

V usage is TRBV5-4 and J usage is TRBJ1-3; D unresolved. V dropped 0 bases and J dropped 2 bases, with 9 bases sitting between them. This CDR3 has 15 residues. Germline CDR1 is SGHNT and CDR2 is YYREEE (reference sequence). CDR3 in amino acids: CASSLGFATGNTIYF. CDR3 nucleotide sequence: TGTGCCAGCAGCTTGGGGTTTGCGACTGGAAACACCATATATTTT.

The rearrangement links TRBV6-6 to TRBJ2-3, with 7 bases matching TRBD2. This CDR3 has 15 residues. The ends lost 5 bases at V and 0 bases at J; junction bases unmatched: 5. The germline V gene encodes CDR1 MNHNY and CDR2 SVGAGI (reference sequence). CDR3 region: CASSPWTSSTDTQYF. The CDR3, as DNA: TGTGCCAGCAGTCCTTGGACTAGTAGCACAGATACGCAGTATTTT.

The J gene is TRBJ1-5, the V gene TRBV19; possibly TRBD1 for D (6 bases). The V and J ends lost 10 bases and 3 bases respectively, with 10 bases between them. Germline CDR1 and CDR2: LNHDA and SQIVND (reference sequence). CDR3 length equals 12 residues. This CDR3 is CATTGNNQPQHF. CDR3 nucleotide sequence: TGTGCCACTACAGGGAACAATCAGCCCCAGCATTTT.